The clone carrying this TCR beta chain was found once. Generated by immunoSEQ multiplex PCR, the TCRdb table keeps only in-frame clones and is missing some. The sample lists some 1 million clones, about 80% seen once, with around 1.5% in the top ten. This entry is derived from a study of shared clonotypes between healthy human individuals. This CDR3 comprises 18 residues. Sequences were obtained from memory CD4+ T cells sorted from blood. Indicated subset: CD45RA-negative fraction. The TCR was taken from a man aged 18 to 29 in good health. V gene TRBV12-1 combines with J gene TRBJ2-5; the table's TRBD2 call for D was not verified on the DNA. TRBV12-1 is a listed pseudogene. The CDR3 region is CASSPLWRGGPFRETQYF. DNA of the CDR3: TGTGCCAGCAGCCCCCTCTGGCGGGGGGGCCCGTTTCGAGAGACCCAGTACTTC.